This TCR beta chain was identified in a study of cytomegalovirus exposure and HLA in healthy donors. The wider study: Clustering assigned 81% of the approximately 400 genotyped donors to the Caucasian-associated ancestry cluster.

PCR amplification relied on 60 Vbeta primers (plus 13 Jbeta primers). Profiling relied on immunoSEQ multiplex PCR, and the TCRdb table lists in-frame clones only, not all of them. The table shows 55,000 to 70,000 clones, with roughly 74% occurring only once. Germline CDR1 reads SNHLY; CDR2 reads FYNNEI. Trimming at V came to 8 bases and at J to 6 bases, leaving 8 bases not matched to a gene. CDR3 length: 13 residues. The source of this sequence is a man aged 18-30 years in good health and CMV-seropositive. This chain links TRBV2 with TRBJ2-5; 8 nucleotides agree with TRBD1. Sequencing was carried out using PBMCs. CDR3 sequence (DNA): TGTGCCAGCTACGAGCAGGGGGCGCAGACCCAGTACTTC. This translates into CASYEQGAQTQYF.